The 10 T cell receptor beta chains given below trace back to one sample, sequenced in a study of early T cells in non-severe SARS-CoV-2 infection (dated by TCRdb to the early 2020s). The protocol used for the library was 5' RACE. Instrument used: NextSeq 500. TCRdb redid the processing of the public reads, applying fastp at Q25 and MiXCR, and retained in-frame beta chains. Identical CDR3 protein sequences are pooled into one entry, listed with their most common genes and DNA. Here the sample has 45,000 to 75,000 distinct CDR3 sequences; about 8.9% occur a single time. The top ten clonotypes cover 15% to 20% of the sample. The sample was whole blood. The source of these receptors is an adult who was a healthcare worker with PCR-confirmed SARS-CoV-2 infection or an uninfected control (not recorded which).

This clonotype has at least ten counts. This chain joins TRBV4-2 and TRBJ2-5, with TRBD2 matching over 11 bases. V lost 0 bases, J lost 2 bases, and 8 bases stayed unmatched. CDR3 length equals 18 residues. CDR1 is LGHNA and CDR2 is YNFKEQ in the germline V gene. The CDR3 nucleotides read TGTGCCAGCAGCCAAGAGGTCGGGACTAGCGGAGAACAAGAGACCCAGTACTTC. Translated: CASSQEVGTSGEQETQYF.

This clonotype was picked up a small number of times. The rearrangement links TRBV28 to TRBJ2-1; 9 bases fit TRBD2. Trimming cost V 6 bases and J 7 bases; bases outside gene matches: 22. Germline V CDR1 and CDR2: MDHEN, SYDVKM. The CDR3 is 19 residues long. The CDR3 DNA reads as TGTGCCAGCAGCCCACGGGGGGGGAGCGGGAGGTCCCTGGATAATGAGCAGTTCTTC. Protein sequence: CASSPRGGSGRSLDNEQFF. Looking up the rest from reference TRBV28 and TRBJ2-1 gives the full variable domain: DVKVTQSSRYLVKRTGEKVFLECVQDMDHENMFWYRQDPGLGLRLIYFSYDVKMKEKGDIPEGYSVSREKKERFSLILESASTNQTSMYLCASSPRGGSGRSLDNEQFFGPGTRLTVL.

For this clonotype: This may be a read error, as it is one base from a much larger clone. This chain uses TRBV20-1 with TRBJ2-1; perhaps TRBD2 as D (6 bases). This CDR3 spans 13 amino acids. Germline CDR1 and CDR2: DFQATT and SNEGSKA (reference sequence). CDR3 protein: CSAPSDSYSEQFF. CDR3 DNA sequence: TGCAGTGCGCCTAGCGACTCCTACAGTGAGCAGTTCTTC.

V gene TRBV7-2 combines with J gene TRBJ2-5, with 9 bases matching TRBD2. Germline CDR1 is SGHTA and CDR2 is FQGNSA. Unmatched junction bases numbered 6, after V lost 2 bases and J lost 5 bases. The CDR3 has 15 residues. The DNA of the CDR3 is TGTGCCAGCAGCTTAACGACTAGCGGAGGGGAGACCCAGTACTTC. Its translation: CASSLTTSGGETQYF. Complete variable domain (other parts from reference TRBV7-2 and TRBJ2-5): GAGVSQSPSNKVTEKGKDVELRCDPISGHTALYWYRQSLGQGLEFLIYFQGNSAPDKSGLPSDRFSAERTGGSVSTLTIQRTQQEDSAVYLCASSLTTSGGETQYFGPGTRLLVL.

The rearrangement uses TRBV2 and TRBJ2-7; TRBD2 matches 10 bases. V dropped 4 bases and J dropped 4; count of bases not matched to a gene: 7. The CDR3 is 15 residues long. Per the germline V gene, CDR1 is SNHLY and CDR2 is FYNNEI. CDR3 DNA sequence: TGTGCCAGCAGTGTTCAGGCTAGCGGGAGTTACGAGCAGTACTTC. Translated: CASSVQASGSYEQYF.

This clonotype was seen ten or more times. The rearrangement uses TRBV20-1 and TRBJ2-7; D may be TRBD1 (6 bases). The CDR3 has 15 amino acids. Trimming left V 1 base short and J 2 bases short, with 15 bases between. The V gene's germline CDR1 is DFQATT and CDR2 SNEGSKA (reference sequence). CDR3 sequence reads: CSARGVDRGAYEQYF. DNA of the CDR3: TGCAGTGCTAGAGGAGTGGACAGAGGCGCCTACGAGCAGTACTTC.

This clonotype was recorded at least ten times. The genes are TRBV21-1 and TRBJ1-5. TRBV21-1 is designated a pseudogene. The CDR3 is 15 residues long. The DNA of the CDR3 is TGTGCCAGCAGCGGCCAGTCGGGTCGCAATCAGCCCCAGCATTTT. Encoded protein: CASSGQSGRNQPQHF.

The chain uses TRBV6-1 and TRBJ2-1, with 9 positions matching TRBD1. The V gene end was trimmed by 0 bases and the J gene end by 6 bases; junction bases not matched to a gene: 3. Germline values: CDR1 MNHNS, CDR2 SASEGT. The CDR3 runs 15 residues. CDR3 in DNA: TGTGCCAGCAGTGAAGCGGACAGGGGAGGCAATGAGCAGTTCTTC. This translates into CASSEADRGGNEQFF.

In this sample, this clonotype turned up many times. This sequence joins TRBV5-1 and TRBJ1-4, with D possibly being TRBD1 (5 bases). V was clipped by 6 bases and J by 0 bases, with 12 bases between them. The CDR3 loop spans 15 amino acids. Germline CDR1 reads SGHRS; CDR2 reads YFSETQ. CDR3 in amino acids: CASTPLGATNEKLFF. CDR3 coding DNA: TGCGCCAGCACCCCTCTGGGGGCAACTAATGAAAAACTGTTTTTT. Using reference TRBV5-1 and TRBJ1-4 for the parts outside the CDR3, the full variable domain is KAGVTQTPRYLIKTRGQQVTLSCSPISGHRSVSWYQQTPGQGLQFLFEYFSETQRNKGNFPGRFSGRQFSNSRSEMNVSTLELGDSALYLCASTPLGATNEKLFFGSGTQLSVL.

This clonotype was found many times. The V gene is TRBV28, the J gene TRBJ2-1, with D hard to call. This CDR3 has 13 residues. The germline V gene has CDR1 MDHEN and CDR2 SYDVKM. Trimming pared 1 base from V and 6 bases from J, leaving 7 bases between. CDR3 sequence (DNA): TGTGCCAGCAGTTTATATCCAGCCAATGAGCAGTTCTTC. It encodes CASSLYPANEQFF.